A single sample gave rise to the 28 T cell receptor beta chains below, sequenced in a study of T cell responses to AZD1222 COVID-19 vaccine. Repertoires were generated with immunoSEQ multiplex PCR, while TCRdb's copy carries only in-frame clones and drops some. The sample lists approximately 160,000 clones, 90% occurring once. Material: peripheral blood, obtained on day 0 of AZD1222 vaccination. The receptors stem from an adult in good health.

This sequence joins TRBV5-1 and TRBJ2-2; possible D gene TRBD2, 7 bases. The V and J ends lost 5 bases and 4 bases respectively, with 21 bases between them. This CDR3 is 17 amino acids long. Germline V CDR1 and CDR2: SGHRS, YFSETQ. CDR3 amino acids: CASRQRGGAESTGELFF. The CDR3 DNA sequence: TGCGCCAGCAGGCAAAGGGGGGGGGCCGAAAGCACCGGGGAGCTGTTTTTT.

V gene TRBV7-6 combines with J gene TRBJ2-7; the D gene is possibly TRBD1 (6 bases). V dropped 1 base and J dropped 0 bases, with 10 bases sitting between them. The CDR3 loop spans 15 amino acids. Germline V gives CDR1 SGHVS, CDR2 FNYEAQ. The CDR3 reads CASSLGQGYSYEQYF. Written as DNA, the CDR3 is TGTGCCAGCAGCTTAGGGCAGGGGTACTCCTACGAGCAGTACTTC.

The chain joins TRBV11-3 to TRBJ2-1, with 10 bases fitting TRBD1. V gave up 4 bases and J gave up 7 bases; unmatched junction bases: 16. CDR1 and CDR2 (germline): SGHNT, YENEEA. The CDR3 consists of 18 residues. The CDR3 DNA sequence: TGTGCCAGCAGCTCAAAAGGTGGGACAGGGGATTTTTTGAATGAGCAGTTCTTC. It yields the protein CASSSKGGTGDFLNEQFF.

The chain employs TRBV29-1 and TRBJ1-1; 9 bases align to TRBD1. Per germline, CDR1 SQVTM and CDR2 ANQGSEA. This CDR3 spans 13 amino acids. J gave up 5 bases and V 6 bases, and 7 bases lay outside the gene matches. CDR3 in DNA: TGCAGCGTGGGACTGGGACAGGGTACTGAAGCTTTCTTT. This gives the protein CSVGLGQGTEAFF.

The chain is built from TRBV7-5 and TRBJ1-5. TRBV7-5 is marked as a pseudogene. The CDR3 is 12 residues long. The CDR3 loop is CARRPMNQPQHF. The CDR3 DNA follows: TGTGCCAGAAGGCCGATGAATCAGCCCCAGCATTTT.

This chain links TRBV12-3 or TRBV12-4 with TRBJ2-2, with a tentative D call TRBD2 (5 bases). This CDR3 comprises 13 residues. V dropped 6 bases and J dropped 6 bases, with 11 bases sitting between them. CDR3 residues: CASSPHGAGELFF. The CDR3 region has the DNA TGTGCCAGCAGCCCCCACGGGGCCGGGGAGCTGTTTTTT.

This chain joins TRBV7-6 and TRBJ1-1, with 8 bases that match TRBD1. The J segment lost 1 base and the V segment lost 1 base, leaving 5 bases of the junction unmatched. Germline V gene data show CDR1 as SGHVS and CDR2 as FNYEAQ. The CDR3 length is 16 residues. CDR3 sequence: CASSLVQGEGNTEAFF. The CDR3 DNA reads as TGTGCCAGCAGCTTAGTACAGGGGGAGGGGAACACTGAAGCTTTCTTT.

The rearrangement links TRBV6-5 to TRBJ1-1; TRBD1 matches at 8 bases. The ends lost 7 bases at V and 6 bases at J; junction bases unmatched: 10. CDR3 length: 14 residues. CDR1 is MNHEY and CDR2 is SVGAGI in the germline V gene. CDR3 DNA sequence: TGTGCCAGCATCCCACGACAGGGGTTCTCTGAAGCTTTCTTT. Translating it yields CASIPRQGFSEAFF.

The chain joins TRBV6-1 to TRBJ2-3; TRBD1 aligns across 9 bases. The CDR3 spans 17 residues. V lost 0 bases and J lost 0; bases outside the gene matches: 4. CDR1 and CDR2 from the germline V gene are MNHNS and SASEGT. The CDR3 reads CASSEAGDRASTDTQYF. CDR3 sequence (DNA): TGTGCCAGCAGTGAAGCGGGGGACAGGGCTAGCACAGATACGCAGTATTTT.

The V and J genes are TRBV5-4 and TRBJ2-7, with 8 bases aligning to TRBD1. Germline CDR1 SGHNT, CDR2 YYREEE (reference sequence). The CDR3 extends over 15 amino acids. Trimming cost V 4 bases and J 1 base; bases outside gene matches: 7. The CDR3 DNA sequence: TGTGCCAGCAGCCAGGACAGGGCCCGATCCTACGAGCAGTACTTC. The encoded protein is CASSQDRARSYEQYF.

This sequence joins TRBV6-2 or TRBV6-3 and TRBJ2-7; TRBD1 or TRBD2 may be the D gene (5 bases each). Trimming pared 6 bases from V and 0 bases from J, leaving 12 bases between. The length of the CDR3 is 14 residues. CDR1 is MNHEY, CDR2 SVGEGT, per germline. The CDR3 DNA reads TGTGCCAGCAGCCGGGACCAGCCCTCCTACGAGCAGTACTTC. Its translation: CASSRDQPSYEQYF.

The CDR3 here is CASTTGGLGYTF. Here the CDR3 DNA reads TGTGCCAGTACCACAGGGGGCCTGGGCTACACCTTC. The chain links TRBV19 to TRBJ1-2; 9 bases align to TRBD1. CDR1 and CDR2 (germline): LNHDA, SQIVND (reference sequence). The CDR3 totals 12 residues. V shed 7 bases, J shed 8 bases, and the junction held 5 bases outside the gene matches.

The chain carries TRBV20-1 and TRBJ2-1; D is unresolved. Germline CDR1 DFQATT, CDR2 SNEGSKA (reference sequence). The CDR3 has 15 residues. Trimming left V 3 bases short and J 0 bases short, with 12 bases between. The CDR3: CSASTYKSSYNEQFF. CDR3 coding DNA: TGCAGTGCTAGTACCTACAAGAGCTCCTACAATGAGCAGTTCTTC.

V and J are TRBV5-5 and TRBJ2-3; TRBD2 might be the D (5 bases). Germline assignment: CDR1 SGHKS and CDR2 YYEKEE (reference sequence). With 4 bases removed from V and 2 bases from J, the gap between germline ends came to 11 bases. The CDR3 contains 14 residues. The CDR3 sequence is CASSRGLATDTQYF. CDR3 DNA sequence: TGTGCCAGCAGCCGCGGGCTAGCCACAGATACGCAGTATTTT.

The chain recombines TRBV29-1 with TRBJ1-1; D perhaps matches TRBD1 (6 bases). With 1 base removed from V and 4 bases from J, the gap between germline ends came to 13 bases. The CDR3 runs 14 residues. In germline, CDR1 is SQVTM, CDR2 ANQGSEA. In DNA form, the CDR3 reads TGCAGCGTTGAAGTTCCCAGGGGACGCACTGAAGCTTTCTTT. This sequence encodes CSVEVPRGRTEAFF.

This sequence joins TRBV5-1 and TRBJ2-1; a possible D gene is TRBD2 (6 bases). The ends were cut back, 5 bases at V and 3 bases at J, with 15 bases in the middle. CDR1 SGHRS and CDR2 YFSETQ come from the germline V gene. CDR3 length equals 15 residues. The CDR3 reads CASRSRDFLYNEQFF. The CDR3 DNA sequence: TGCGCCAGCAGATCCCGGGACTTCCTCTACAATGAGCAGTTCTTC.

The chain links TRBV6-5 to TRBJ2-7; D gene uncertain. V lost 2 bases and J 3 bases, leaving 5 bases between the germline ends. Germline V lookup: CDR1 MNHEY, CDR2 SVGAGI. The CDR3 covers 12 residues. CDR3 nucleotides: TGTGCCAGCAGTTACGTGGACTACGAGCAGTACTTC. As protein: CASSYVDYEQYF.

The chain has TRBV5-1 and TRBJ1-1, with 11 bases matching TRBD1. V was clipped by 1 base and J by 9 bases; unmatched bases: 11. The CDR3 has 16 residues. CDR1 is SGHRS, CDR2 YFSETQ, per germline. The CDR3 region is CASSLNPGTGGSKAFF. The CDR3 region has the DNA TGCGCCAGCAGCTTGAACCCCGGGACAGGGGGTTCAAAAGCTTTCTTT.

The genes are TRBV6-5 and TRBJ2-7; D may be TRBD2 (5 bases). V gave up 5 bases and J gave up 6 bases, with 20 bases separating them. The CDR3 totals 15 residues. In germline, CDR1 is MNHEY, CDR2 SVGAGI. This CDR3 reads CASSRLPGFSGEQYF. The CDR3 DNA reads as TGTGCCAGCAGTAGACTACCGGGGTTCTCGGGCGAGCAGTACTTC.

This sequence joins TRBV6-4 and TRBJ1-5; D is ambiguous. Between the trimmed V and J ends, which lost 9 bases and 3 bases, there was a span of 9 bases. The length of the CDR3 is 12 residues. The germline CDR1 and CDR2 sequences are MRHNA and SNTAGT. The CDR3 sequence: CARREYNQPQHF. The CDR3 bases are TGTGCCAGGCGGGAGTACAATCAGCCCCAGCATTTT.

The V and J genes are TRBV15 and TRBJ1-3; D is unresolved. V gave up 0 bases and J gave up 0 bases, with 6 bases separating them. CDR1 and CDR2 (germline): LNHNV, YYDKDF (reference sequence). The CDR3 totals 15 residues. The CDR3 nucleotides are TGTGCCACCAGCAGAGATTTCAGCTCTGGAAACACCATATATTTT. As protein: CATSRDFSSGNTIYF.

This sequence joins TRBV18 and TRBJ2-5; D might be TRBD2 (6 bases). Germline-derived CDR1 and CDR2 are KGHSH and LQKENI. The CDR3 covers 13 residues. Between the trimmed V and J ends, which lost 0 bases and 5 bases, there was a span of 7 bases. CDR3 protein: CASSPPTRETQYF. The CDR3 DNA is TGTGCCAGCTCACCACCGACTAGGGAGACCCAGTACTTC.

V and J are TRBV5-5 and TRBJ1-3; 7 bases align to TRBD1. This CDR3 region has 16 residues. Germline V CDR1 and CDR2: SGHKS, YYEKEE (reference sequence). V gave up 4 bases and J gave up 0 bases; unmatched junction bases: 7. CDR3 amino acids: CASSKTGATSGNTIYF. The CDR3, as DNA: TGTGCCAGCAGCAAAACAGGGGCTACCTCTGGAAACACCATATATTTT.

The chain uses TRBV5-1 and TRBJ2-7, with 11 positions matching TRBD2. The length of the CDR3 is 16 residues. The ends lost 4 bases at V and 2 bases at J; junction bases unmatched: 8. Germline assignment: CDR1 SGHRS and CDR2 YFSETQ. As DNA, the CDR3 is TGCGCCAGCAGCCAAAACCTAGCGGGGGGTACCTACGAGCAGTACTTC. Translated, it gives CASSQNLAGGTYEQYF.

The chain uses TRBV7-2 and TRBJ2-7; 7 bases map to TRBD1. From germline, CDR1 is SGHTA and CDR2 FQGNSA. Trimming took 2 bases from V and 6 from J; bases not matched to a gene: 10. The CDR3 totals 15 residues. The CDR3 sequence: CASSLLGDRVVEQYF. CDR3 nucleotide sequence: TGTGCCAGCAGCTTATTAGGCGACAGGGTCGTCGAGCAGTACTTC.

The chain links TRBV19 to TRBJ1-3; D gene ambiguous. CDR1 and CDR2 (germline): LNHDA, SQIVND (reference sequence). There are 13 residues in the CDR3. The ends were cut back, 5 bases at V and 1 base at J, with 6 bases in the middle. The CDR3 protein is CASSRGSGNTIYF. The CDR3, as DNA: TGTGCCAGTAGTCGGGGATCTGGAAACACCATATATTTT.

The chain joins TRBV6-6 to TRBJ2-5; 8 bases line up with TRBD2. Germline V lookup: CDR1 MNHNY, CDR2 SVGAGI (reference sequence). This CDR3 comprises 15 residues. The ends lost 10 bases at V and 5 bases at J; junction bases unmatched: 15. The CDR3 DNA reads as TGTGCCACCCAAGTGGGGACTAGTTTTGAGGAGACCCAGTACTTC. Translation gives CATQVGTSFEETQYF.

This clone was seen once. The chain links TRBV13 to TRBJ2-1, with 13 bases fitting TRBD2. After removal of 4 bases from V and 10 bases from J, the junction contained 4 bases not matched to a gene. The CDR3 covers 14 residues. Germline lookup yields CDR1 PRHDT and CDR2 FYEKMQ (reference sequence). The CDR3 DNA reads TGTGCCAGCAGCTCGGGACTAGCGGGGAAAGAGCAGTTCTTC. This gives the protein CASSSGLAGKEQFF.